The present T cell receptor beta chain was sequenced within a study of cytomegalovirus exposure and HLA in healthy donors. Study-wide results and caveats: In a later analysis, V- and J-gene trimming of beta chains associated with a DCLRE1C missense variant, replicated independently. A later look showed TCR association rates differing by HLA locus, highest for DRB1 and lowest for HLA-C. It was reported that TCR beta sequences correctly inferred the HLA-A and HLA-B alleles for most subjects.

Donors likely had unrecorded immune exposures despite being nominally healthy when sampled. The PCR used 60 Vbeta and 13 Jbeta primers. Generated by immunoSEQ multiplex PCR, the TCRdb table keeps only in-frame clones and is missing some. The top ten clones hold 2% of a sample with some 130,000 clones, approximately 80% of them seen once. The CDR3 contains 17 residues. After removal of 5 bases from V and 2 bases from J, the junction contained 11 bases not matched to a gene. Germline V gene data show CDR1 as SNHLY and CDR2 as FYNNEI. The sample holds one count of this clone. The antigen is unknown. The chain uses TRBV2 and TRBJ1-5; 8 nucleotides match TRBD1. Material: PBMCs. This TCR was recovered from a man aged 25 to 45 in good health and CMV-seronegative. CDR3 loop: CASSKSRGRLGNQPQHF. CDR3 DNA: TGTGCCAGCAGTAAGTCCAGGGGGCGTCTTGGCAATCAGCCCCAGCATTTT. The variable domain in full, with the rest retrieved from reference TRBV2 and TRBJ1-5, is EPEVTQTPSHQVTQMGQEVILRCVPISNHLYFYWYRQILGQKVEFLVSFYNNEISEKSEIFDDQFSVERPDGSNFTLKIRSTKLEDSAMYFCASSKSRGRLGNQPQHFGDGTRLSIL.